A single sample is the source of the 3 T cell receptor beta chains below, sequenced in a study of cytomegalovirus exposure and HLA in healthy donors. With 60 Vbeta and 13 Jbeta primers, the PCR was carried out. The data were produced by immunoSEQ multiplex PCR, yet TCRdb's version contains in-frame clones alone and is incomplete. The top ten clones hold approximately 6% of a sample with about 120,000 clones, 8.5% to 9% of them seen once. The sequenced sample was PBMCs. The receptors here all came from a middle-aged woman in good health and CMV-seropositive.

The chain uses TRBV19 and TRBJ2-3; 7 nucleotides line up with TRBD2. This CDR3 is 14 amino acids long. CDR1 and CDR2 (germline): LNHDA, SQIVND (reference sequence). The CDR3 DNA sequence: TGTGCTAAGTACCCAGCGGGGTACACAGATACGCAGTATTTT. Protein product: CAKYPAGYTDTQYF.

In this sample, this clone turned up a few times. This rearrangement joins TRBV4-1 to TRBJ2-7; 10 bases agree with TRBD2. V lost 0 bases and J lost 4; bases outside the gene matches: 6. Per the germline V gene, CDR1 is MGHRA and CDR2 is YSYEKL. There are 16 residues in the CDR3. CDR3: CASSQDLASGGYEQYF. The CDR3 bases are TGCGCCAGCAGCCAAGATCTTGCTAGCGGGGGATACGAGCAGTACTTC.

Only a few counts were recorded for this clone. The CDR3, as DNA: TGTGCCAGCAGCTTATCGGACAGGGGGGGCTACACCTTC. Translating it yields CASSLSDRGGYTF. The rearrangement joins TRBV7-9 to TRBJ1-2; 10 bases are a match to TRBD1. The J segment lost 8 bases and the V segment lost 2 bases, leaving 2 bases of the junction unmatched. The CDR3 spans 13 residues. Germline lookup yields CDR1 SEHNR and CDR2 FQNEAQ (reference sequence).